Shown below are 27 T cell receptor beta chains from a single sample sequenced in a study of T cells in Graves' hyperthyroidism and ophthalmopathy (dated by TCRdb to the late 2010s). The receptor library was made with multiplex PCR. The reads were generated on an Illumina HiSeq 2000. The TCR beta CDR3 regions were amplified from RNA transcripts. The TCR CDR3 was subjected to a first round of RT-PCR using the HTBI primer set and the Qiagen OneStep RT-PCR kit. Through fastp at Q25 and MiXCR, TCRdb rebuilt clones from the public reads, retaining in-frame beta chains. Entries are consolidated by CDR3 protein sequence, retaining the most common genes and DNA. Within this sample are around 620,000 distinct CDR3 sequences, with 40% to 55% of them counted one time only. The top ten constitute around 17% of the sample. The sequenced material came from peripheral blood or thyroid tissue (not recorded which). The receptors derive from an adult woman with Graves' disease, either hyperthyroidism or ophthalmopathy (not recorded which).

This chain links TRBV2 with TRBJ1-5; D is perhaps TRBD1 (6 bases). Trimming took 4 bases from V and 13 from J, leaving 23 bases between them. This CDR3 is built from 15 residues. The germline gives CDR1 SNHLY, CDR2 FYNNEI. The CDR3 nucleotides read TGTGCCAGCAGTGTGGACAGAAACCCCTACAATGAGCAGCATTTT. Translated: CASSVDRNPYNEQHF.

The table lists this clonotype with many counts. CDR3 coding DNA: TGTGCCAGCAGCTTGGGACAGCACTACGAGCAGTACTTC. Its protein is CASSLGQHYEQYF. The chain joins TRBV7-3 to TRBJ2-7; 7 nucleotides line up with TRBD1. Looked up from germline, CDR1 is SGHTA and CDR2 is FQGTGA. J lost 3 bases, V lost 3 bases, and 2 bases had no gene match. This CDR3 has 13 residues.

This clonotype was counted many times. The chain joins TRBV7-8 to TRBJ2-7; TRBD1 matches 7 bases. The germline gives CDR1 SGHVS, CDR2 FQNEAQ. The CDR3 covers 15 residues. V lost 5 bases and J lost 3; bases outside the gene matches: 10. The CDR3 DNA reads TGTGCCAGCAGCCCCGCCCGGGACAGTATCTACGAGCAGTACTTC. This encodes CASSPARDSIYEQYF.

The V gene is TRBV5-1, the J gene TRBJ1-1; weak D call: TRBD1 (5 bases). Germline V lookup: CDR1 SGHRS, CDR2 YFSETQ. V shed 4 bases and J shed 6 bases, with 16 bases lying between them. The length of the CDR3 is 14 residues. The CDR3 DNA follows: TGCGCCAGCAGCAGCTCGGGGACTCCGGCTGAAGCTTTCTTT. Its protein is CASSSSGTPAEAFF.

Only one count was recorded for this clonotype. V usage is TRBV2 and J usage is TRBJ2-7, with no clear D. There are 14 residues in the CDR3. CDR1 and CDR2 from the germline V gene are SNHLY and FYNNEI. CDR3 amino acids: CASWLTESSYEQYF. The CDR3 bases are TGTGCTAGCTGGTTGACGGAGAGCTCCTACGAGCAGTACTTC.

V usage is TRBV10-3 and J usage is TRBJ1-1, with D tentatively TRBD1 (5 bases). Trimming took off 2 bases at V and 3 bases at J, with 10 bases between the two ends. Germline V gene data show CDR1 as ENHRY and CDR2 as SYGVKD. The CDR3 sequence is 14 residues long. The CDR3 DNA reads TGTGCCATCAGTGAGATACAGGAGTACACTGAAGCTTTCTTT. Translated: CAISEIQEYTEAFF.

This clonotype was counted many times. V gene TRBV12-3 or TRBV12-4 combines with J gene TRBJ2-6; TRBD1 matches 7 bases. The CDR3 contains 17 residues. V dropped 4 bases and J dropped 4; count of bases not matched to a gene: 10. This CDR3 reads CASSSADRADGANVLTF. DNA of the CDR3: TGTGCCAGCAGTTCGGCTGACAGGGCAGACGGGGCCAACGTCCTGACTTTC.

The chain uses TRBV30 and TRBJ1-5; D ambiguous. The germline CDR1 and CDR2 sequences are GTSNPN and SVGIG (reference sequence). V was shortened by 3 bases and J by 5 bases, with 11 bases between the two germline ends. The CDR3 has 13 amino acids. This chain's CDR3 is CAWSGGRDQPQHF. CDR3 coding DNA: TGTGCCTGGAGCGGAGGGAGGGATCAGCCCCAGCATTTT.

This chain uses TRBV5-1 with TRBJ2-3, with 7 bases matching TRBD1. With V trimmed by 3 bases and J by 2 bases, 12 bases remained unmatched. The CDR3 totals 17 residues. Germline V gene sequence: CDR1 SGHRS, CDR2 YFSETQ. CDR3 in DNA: TGCGCCAGCAGCTACCCCCCCGGGGACAGATACACAGATACGCAGTATTTT. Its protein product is CASSYPPGDRYTDTQYF.

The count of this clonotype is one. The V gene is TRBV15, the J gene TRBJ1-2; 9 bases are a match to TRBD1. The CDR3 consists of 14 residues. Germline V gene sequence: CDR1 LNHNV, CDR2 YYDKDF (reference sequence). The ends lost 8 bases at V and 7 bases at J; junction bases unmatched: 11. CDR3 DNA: TGTGCCACCTACTCCCGAGACAGGGGGGCTGGCTACACCTTC. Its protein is CATYSRDRGAGYTF. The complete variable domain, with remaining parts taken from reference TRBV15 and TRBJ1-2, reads DAMVIQNPRYQVTQFGKPVTLSCSQTLNHNVMYWYQQKSSQAPKLLFHYYDKDFNNEADTPDNFQSRRPNTSFCFLDIRSPGLGDTAMYLCATYSRDRGAGYTFGSGTRLTVV.

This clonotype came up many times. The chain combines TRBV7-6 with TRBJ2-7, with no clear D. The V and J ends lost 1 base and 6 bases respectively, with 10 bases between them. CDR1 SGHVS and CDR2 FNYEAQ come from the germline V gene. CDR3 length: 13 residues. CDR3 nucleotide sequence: TGTGCCAGCAGCTTAGGGCCCTTCCCCGAGCAGTACTTC. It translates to CASSLGPFPEQYF.

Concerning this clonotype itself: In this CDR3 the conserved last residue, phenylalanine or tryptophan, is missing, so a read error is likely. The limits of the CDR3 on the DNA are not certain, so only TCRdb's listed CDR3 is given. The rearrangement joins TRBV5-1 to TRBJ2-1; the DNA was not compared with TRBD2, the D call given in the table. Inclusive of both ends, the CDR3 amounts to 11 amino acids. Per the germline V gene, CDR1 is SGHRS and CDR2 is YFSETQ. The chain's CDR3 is CASSLVGLEST.

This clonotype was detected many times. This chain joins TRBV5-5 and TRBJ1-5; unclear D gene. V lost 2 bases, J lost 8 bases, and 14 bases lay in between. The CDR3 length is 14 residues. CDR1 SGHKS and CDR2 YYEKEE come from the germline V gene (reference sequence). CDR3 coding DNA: TGTGCCAGCAGCTTTGACGGCATCCTGGAGCCCCAGCATTTT. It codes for CASSFDGILEPQHF.

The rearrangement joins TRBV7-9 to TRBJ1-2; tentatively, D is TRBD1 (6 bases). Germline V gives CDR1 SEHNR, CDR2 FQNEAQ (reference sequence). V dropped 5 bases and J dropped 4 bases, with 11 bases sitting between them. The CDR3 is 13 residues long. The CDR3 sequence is CASSRDNRYGYTF. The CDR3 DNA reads TGTGCCAGCAGCCGGGACAACCGCTATGGCTACACCTTC.

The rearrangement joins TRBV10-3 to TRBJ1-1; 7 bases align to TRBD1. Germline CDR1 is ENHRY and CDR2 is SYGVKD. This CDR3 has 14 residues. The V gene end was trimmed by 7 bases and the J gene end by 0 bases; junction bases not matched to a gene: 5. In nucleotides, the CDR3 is TGTGCCATCAAGGGGGCAGCAATGAACACTGAAGCTTTCTTT. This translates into CAIKGAAMNTEAFF.

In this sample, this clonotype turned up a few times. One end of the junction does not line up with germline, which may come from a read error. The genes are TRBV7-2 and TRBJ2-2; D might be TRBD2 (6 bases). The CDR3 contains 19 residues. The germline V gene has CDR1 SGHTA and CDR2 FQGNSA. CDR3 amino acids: CASSQDPRGGALNTGELFF. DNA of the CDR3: TGCGCCAGCAGCCAAGACCCACGAGGCGGGGCGTTGAACACCGGGGAGCTGTTTTTT.

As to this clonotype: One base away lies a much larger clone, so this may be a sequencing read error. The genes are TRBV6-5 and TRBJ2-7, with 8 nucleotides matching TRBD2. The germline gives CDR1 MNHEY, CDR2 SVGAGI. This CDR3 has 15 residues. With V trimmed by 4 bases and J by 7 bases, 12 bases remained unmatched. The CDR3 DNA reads TGTGCCAGCAGTTCTCGACCAGCGGGAGCGAAAGAGCAGTACTTC. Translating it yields CASSSRPAGAKEQYF.

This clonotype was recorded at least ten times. The CDR3 sequence: CASSHPGSQETQYF. Written as DNA, the CDR3 is TGTGCCAGCAGCCACCCGGGAAGTCAAGAGACCCAGTACTTC. V gene TRBV7-9 combines with J gene TRBJ2-5; a weak D match, TRBD2 (5 bases). The CDR3 consists of 14 residues. Germline V gives CDR1 SEHNR, CDR2 FQNEAQ (reference sequence). The V end lost 5 bases, the J end lost 2 bases, and 12 bases lay between the germline ends.

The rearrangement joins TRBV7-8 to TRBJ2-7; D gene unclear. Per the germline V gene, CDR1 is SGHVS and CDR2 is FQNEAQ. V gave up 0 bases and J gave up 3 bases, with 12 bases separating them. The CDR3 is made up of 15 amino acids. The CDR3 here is CASSLATEPLYEQYF. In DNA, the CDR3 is TGTGCCAGCAGCTTAGCCACGGAGCCACTCTACGAGCAGTACTTC.

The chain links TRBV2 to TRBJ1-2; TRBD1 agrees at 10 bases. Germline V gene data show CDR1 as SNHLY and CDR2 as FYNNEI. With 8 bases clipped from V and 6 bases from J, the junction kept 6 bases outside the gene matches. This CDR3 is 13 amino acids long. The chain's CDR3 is CASGGQGFNGYTF. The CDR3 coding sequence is TGTGCCAGCGGGGGACAGGGGTTCAATGGCTACACCTTC.

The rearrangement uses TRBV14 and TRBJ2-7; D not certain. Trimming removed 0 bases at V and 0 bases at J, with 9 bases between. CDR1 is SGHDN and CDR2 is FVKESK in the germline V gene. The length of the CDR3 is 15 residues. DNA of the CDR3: TGTGCCAGCAGCCAAGAAGACGGCCCCTCCTACGAGCAGTACTTC. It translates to CASSQEDGPSYEQYF. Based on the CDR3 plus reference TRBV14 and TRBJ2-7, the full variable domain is EAGVTQFPSHSVIEKGQTVTLRCDPISGHDNLYWYRRVMGKEIKFLLHFVKESKQDESGMPNNRFLAERTGGTYSTLKVQPAELEDSGVYFCASSQEDGPSYEQYFGPGTRLTVT.

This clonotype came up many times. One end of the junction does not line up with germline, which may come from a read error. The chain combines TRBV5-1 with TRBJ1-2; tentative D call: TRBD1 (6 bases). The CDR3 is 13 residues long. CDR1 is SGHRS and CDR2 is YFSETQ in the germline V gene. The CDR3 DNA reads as TGTGCCAGCAGCCTCGACAGGACCTATGGCTACACCTTC. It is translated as CASSLDRTYGYTF.

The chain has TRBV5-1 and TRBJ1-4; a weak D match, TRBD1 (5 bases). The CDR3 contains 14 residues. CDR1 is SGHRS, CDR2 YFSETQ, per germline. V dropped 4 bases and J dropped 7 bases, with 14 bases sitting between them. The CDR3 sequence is CASSREGNSEKLFF. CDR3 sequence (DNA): TGCGCCAGCAGCAGGGAGGGGAACAGTGAAAAACTGTTTTTT.

The CDR3 sequence is CSARSARDSGETQYF. In DNA form, the CDR3 reads TGCAGTGCTAGAAGCGCCCGGGACAGCGGTGAGACCCAGTACTTC. This rearrangement joins TRBV20-1 to TRBJ2-5; 7 bases are a match to TRBD1. V lost 2 bases to trimming and J lost 5 bases; unmatched junction nucleotides: 11. The CDR3 totals 15 residues. Germline-derived CDR1 and CDR2 are DFQATT and SNEGSKA (reference sequence).

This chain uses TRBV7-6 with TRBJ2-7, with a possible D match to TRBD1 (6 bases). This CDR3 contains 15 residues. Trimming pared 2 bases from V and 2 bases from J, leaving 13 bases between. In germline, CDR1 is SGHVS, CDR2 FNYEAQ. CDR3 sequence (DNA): TGTGCCAGCAGCTTAAGTCCAGGGGCGGCCTACGAGCAGTACTTC. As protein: CASSLSPGAAYEQYF.

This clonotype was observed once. The DNA of the CDR3 is TGCGCCAGCAGCCGGGCAACACAGGGTTATCAGCCCCAGCATTTT. This sequence encodes CASSRATQGYQPQHF. The chain carries TRBV5-1 and TRBJ1-5, with D possibly TRBD1 on 6 matching bases. From germline, CDR1 is SGHRS and CDR2 YFSETQ. The ends were cut back, 4 bases at V and 5 bases at J, with 16 bases in the middle. CDR3 size: 15 residues.

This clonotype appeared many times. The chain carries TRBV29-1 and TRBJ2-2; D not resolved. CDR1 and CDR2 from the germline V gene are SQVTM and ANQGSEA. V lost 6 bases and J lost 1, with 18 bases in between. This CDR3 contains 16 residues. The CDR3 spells CSVVPSQEQNTGELFF. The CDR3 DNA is TGCAGCGTGGTACCGAGTCAGGAACAGAACACCGGGGAGCTGTTTTTT.